This T cell receptor beta chain was sequenced in a study of cytomegalovirus exposure and HLA in healthy donors. Study at large: The early release's HLA-typed donors yielded tens of millions of unique TCRs. Study results and caveats: Altogether, 164 TCR beta chains were recorded as cytomegalovirus-associated. TCR beta V segments were, for the most part, productive about 87% or about 30% of the time in an earlier analysis. According to a later analysis, most TCR beta chains associated with CMV appeared HLA-restricted.

PCR was performed using 60 Vbeta and 13 Jbeta primers. Only in-frame clones appear in the TCRdb table, and some are missing; sequencing was by immunoSEQ multiplex PCR. The sample lists some 140,000 clones, roughly 80% occurring once. In regard to this clone: Its specificity is unknown.

The V end was cut by 1 base, the J end by 6 bases, with 16 bases between. The length of the CDR3 is 16 residues. Germline CDR1 MGHRA, CDR2 YSYEKL. The source material was PBMCs. This receptor was taken from a man aged 18 to 29 in good health and CMV-seronegative. This sequence joins TRBV4-1 and TRBJ1-5, with a weak D call TRBD1 (5 bases). CDR3 protein: CASSQGGTGRGQPQHF. For the CDR3, the DNA is TGCGCCAGCAGCCAAGGAGGGACCGGGAGGGGTCAGCCCCAGCATTTT.